The clone carrying this T cell receptor (beta chain) was detected many times. RNA transcripts served as the template for amplifying TCR beta CDR3 regions. The TCR CDR3 was amplified in a first-round RT-PCR using the HTBI primer set. MiXCR, run by TCRdb on the multiplex PCR reads, gives a single entry per CDR3 protein. The data contain around 600,000 distinct CDR3 sequences, around 16% of them singletons. This record comes from a study of T cells in Graves' hyperthyroidism and ophthalmopathy. This receptor was identified in a young woman with Graves' hyperthyroidism. Sequenced input: blood.

The CDR3 is CSVSLGRTSYEQYF. The CDR3 DNA follows: TGCAGCGTTTCCCTCGGCCGGACATCCTACGAGCAGTACTTC. The rearrangement joins TRBV29-1 to TRBJ2-7, with D possibly being TRBD1 (5 bases). Trimming took 5 bases from V and 1 from J, leaving 15 bases between them. The germline gives CDR1 SQVTM, CDR2 ANQGSEA. The CDR3 totals 14 residues.